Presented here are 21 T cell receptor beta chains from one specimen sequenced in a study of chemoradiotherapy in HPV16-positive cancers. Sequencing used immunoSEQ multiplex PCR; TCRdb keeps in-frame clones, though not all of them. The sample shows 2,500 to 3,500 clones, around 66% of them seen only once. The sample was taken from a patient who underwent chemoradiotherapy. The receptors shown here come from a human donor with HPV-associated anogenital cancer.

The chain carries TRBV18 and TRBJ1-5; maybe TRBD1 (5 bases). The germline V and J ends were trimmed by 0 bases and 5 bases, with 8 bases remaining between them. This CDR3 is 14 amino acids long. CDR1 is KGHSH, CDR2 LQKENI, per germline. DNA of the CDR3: TGTGCCAGCTCACCACCCGGGGGAGATCAGCCCCAGCATTTT. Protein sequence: CASSPPGGDQPQHF.

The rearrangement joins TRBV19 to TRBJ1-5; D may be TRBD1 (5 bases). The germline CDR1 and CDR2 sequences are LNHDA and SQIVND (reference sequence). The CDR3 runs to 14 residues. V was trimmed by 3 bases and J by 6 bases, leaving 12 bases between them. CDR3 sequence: CASSIKQGSQPQHF. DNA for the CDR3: TGTGCCAGTAGTATTAAGCAGGGTTCTCAGCCCCAGCATTTT.

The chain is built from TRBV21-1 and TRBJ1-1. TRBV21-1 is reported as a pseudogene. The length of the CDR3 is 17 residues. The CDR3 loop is CTYSGGSGGFMNTEAFF. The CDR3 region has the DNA TGTACATATTCAGGGGGTAGCGGGGGGTTTATGAACACTGAAGCTTTCTTT.

CDR3 sequence: CASSLDRTGSRSTIYF. The DNA for the CDR3 is TGTGCCAGCTCACTAGACCGGACAGGGAGCCGCTCAACCATATATTTT. This chain links TRBV18 with TRBJ1-3, with 8 nucleotides matching TRBD1. The CDR3 contains 16 residues. Germline CDR1 reads KGHSH; CDR2 reads LQKENI. The V segment lost 4 bases and the J segment 10 bases; nucleotides outside the gene matches: 15.

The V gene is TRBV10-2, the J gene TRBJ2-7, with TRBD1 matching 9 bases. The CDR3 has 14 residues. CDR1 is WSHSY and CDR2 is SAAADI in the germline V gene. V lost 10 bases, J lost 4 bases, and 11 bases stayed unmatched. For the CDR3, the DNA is TGCGCCACTCAATCACCGGGACAGGGATACGAGCAGTACTTC. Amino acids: CATQSPGQGYEQYF.

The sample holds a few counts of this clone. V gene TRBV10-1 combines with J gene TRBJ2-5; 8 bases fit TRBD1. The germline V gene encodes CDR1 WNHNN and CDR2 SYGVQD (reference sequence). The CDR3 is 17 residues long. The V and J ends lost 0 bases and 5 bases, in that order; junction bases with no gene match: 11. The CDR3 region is CASSESMDREGLETQYF. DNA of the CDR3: TGCGCCAGCAGTGAGTCGATGGACAGGGAAGGTTTGGAGACCCAGTACTTC.

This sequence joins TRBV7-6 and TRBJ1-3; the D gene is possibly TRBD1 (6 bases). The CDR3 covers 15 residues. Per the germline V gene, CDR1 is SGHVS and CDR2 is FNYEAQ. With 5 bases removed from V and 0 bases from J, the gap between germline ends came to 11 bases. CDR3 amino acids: CASSIDRSSGNTIYF. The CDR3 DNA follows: TGTGCCAGCAGCATAGACAGGAGCTCTGGAAACACCATATATTTT.

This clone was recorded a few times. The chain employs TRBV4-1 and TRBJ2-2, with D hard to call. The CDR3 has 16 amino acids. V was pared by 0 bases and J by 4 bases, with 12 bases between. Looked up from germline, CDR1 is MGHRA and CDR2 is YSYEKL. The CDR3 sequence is CASSQEENLGTGELFF. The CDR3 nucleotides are TGCGCCAGCAGCCAAGAGGAAAACTTGGGCACCGGGGAGCTGTTTTTT.

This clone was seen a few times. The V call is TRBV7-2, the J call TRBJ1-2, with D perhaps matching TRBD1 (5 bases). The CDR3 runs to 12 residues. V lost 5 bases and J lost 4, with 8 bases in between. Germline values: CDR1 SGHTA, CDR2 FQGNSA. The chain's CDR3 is CASSRDGYGYTF. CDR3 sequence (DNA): TGTGCCAGCAGCAGGGACGGCTATGGCTACACCTTC.

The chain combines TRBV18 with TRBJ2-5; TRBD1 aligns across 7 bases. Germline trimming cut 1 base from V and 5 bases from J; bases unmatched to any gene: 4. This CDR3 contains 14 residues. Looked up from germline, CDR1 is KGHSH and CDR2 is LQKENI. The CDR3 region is CASSPQTGWETQYF. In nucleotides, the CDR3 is TGTGCCAGCTCACCACAGACAGGGTGGGAGACCCAGTACTTC. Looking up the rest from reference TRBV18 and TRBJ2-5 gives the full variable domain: NAGVMQNPRHLVRRRGQEARLRCSPMKGHSHVYWYRQLPEEGLKFMVYLQKENIIDESGMPKERFSAEFPKEGPSILRIQQVVRGDSAAYFCASSPQTGWETQYFGPGTRLLVL.

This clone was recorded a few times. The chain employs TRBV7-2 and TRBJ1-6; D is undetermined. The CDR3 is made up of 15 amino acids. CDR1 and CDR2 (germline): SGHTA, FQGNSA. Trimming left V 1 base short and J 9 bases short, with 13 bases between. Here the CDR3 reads CASSLEYKGGSPLHF. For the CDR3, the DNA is TGTGCCAGCAGCTTAGAGTACAAGGGTGGTTCACCCCTCCACTTT.

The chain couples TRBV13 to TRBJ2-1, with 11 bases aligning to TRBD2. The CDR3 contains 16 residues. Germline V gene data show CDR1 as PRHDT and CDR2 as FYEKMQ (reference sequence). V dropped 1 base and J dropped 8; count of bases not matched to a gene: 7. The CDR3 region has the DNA TGTGCCAGCAGCTTAGCTCCTAGCGGGGGGTGGTATGAGCAGTTCTTC. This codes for CASSLAPSGGWYEQFF.

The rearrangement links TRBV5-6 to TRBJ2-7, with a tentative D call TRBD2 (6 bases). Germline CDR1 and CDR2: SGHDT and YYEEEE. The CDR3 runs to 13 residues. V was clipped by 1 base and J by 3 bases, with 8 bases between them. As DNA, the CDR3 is TGTGCCAGCAGCTTGCTGCGGGGCTACGAGCAGTACTTC. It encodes CASSLLRGYEQYF.

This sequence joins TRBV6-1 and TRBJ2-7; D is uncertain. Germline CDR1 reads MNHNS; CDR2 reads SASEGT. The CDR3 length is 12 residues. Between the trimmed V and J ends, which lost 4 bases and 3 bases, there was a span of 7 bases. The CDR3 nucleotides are TGTGCCAGCAGTGGGGGTGGCTACGAGCAGTACTTC. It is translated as CASSGGGYEQYF.

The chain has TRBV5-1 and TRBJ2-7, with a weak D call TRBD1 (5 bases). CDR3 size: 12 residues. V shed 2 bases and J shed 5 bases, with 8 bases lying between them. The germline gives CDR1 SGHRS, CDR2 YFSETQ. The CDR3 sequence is CASSFSGNEQYF. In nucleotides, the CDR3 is TGCGCCAGCAGCTTCTCAGGGAACGAGCAGTACTTC.

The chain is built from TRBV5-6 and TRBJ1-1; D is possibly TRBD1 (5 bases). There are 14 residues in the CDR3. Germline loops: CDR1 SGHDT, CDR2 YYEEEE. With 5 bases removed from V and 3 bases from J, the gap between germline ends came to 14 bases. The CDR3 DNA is TGTGCCAGCAGTGGGGACCTAGGGGACACTGAAGCTTTCTTT. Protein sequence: CASSGDLGDTEAFF.

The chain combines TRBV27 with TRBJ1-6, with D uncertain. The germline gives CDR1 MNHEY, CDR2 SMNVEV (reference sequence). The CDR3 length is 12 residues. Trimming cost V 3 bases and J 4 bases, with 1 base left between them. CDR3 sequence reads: CASSFYNSPLHF. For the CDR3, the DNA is TGTGCCAGCAGTTTTTATAATTCACCCCTCCACTTT.

The CDR3 loop reads CASSLGGTGYTEAFF. CDR3 nucleotide sequence: TGTGCCAGCAGCTTGGGTGGGACGGGATACACTGAAGCTTTCTTT. The V gene is TRBV5-5, the J gene TRBJ1-1; maybe TRBD1 (5 bases). The CDR3 is 15 amino acids. Trimming stripped 0 bases from V and 3 bases from J, with 12 bases between. Germline CDR1 SGHKS, CDR2 YYEKEE (reference sequence).

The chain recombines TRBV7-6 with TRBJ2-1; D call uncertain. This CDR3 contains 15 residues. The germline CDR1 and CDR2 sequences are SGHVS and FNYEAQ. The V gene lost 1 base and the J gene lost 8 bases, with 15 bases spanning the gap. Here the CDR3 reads CASSLEVDSRHEQFF. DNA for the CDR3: TGTGCCAGCAGCTTAGAAGTGGATTCGCGACATGAGCAGTTCTTC.

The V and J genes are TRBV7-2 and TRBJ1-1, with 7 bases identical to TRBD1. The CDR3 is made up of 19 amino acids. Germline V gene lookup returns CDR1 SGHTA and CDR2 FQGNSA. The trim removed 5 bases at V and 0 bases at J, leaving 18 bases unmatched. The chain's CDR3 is CASSRQTGAQGSLNTEAFF. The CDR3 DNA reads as TGTGCCAGCAGCAGACAAACAGGGGCCCAAGGGTCTTTGAACACTGAAGCTTTCTTT.

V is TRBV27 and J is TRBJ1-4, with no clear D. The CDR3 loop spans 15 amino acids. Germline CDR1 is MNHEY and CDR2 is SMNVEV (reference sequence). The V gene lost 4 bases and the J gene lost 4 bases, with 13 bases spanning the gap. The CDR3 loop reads CASSSHRANNEKLFF. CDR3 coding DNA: TGTGCCAGCAGTTCCCACCGGGCTAATAATGAAAAACTGTTTTTT.